One and the same sample provided the 18 T cell receptor beta chains below, sequenced in a study of blood T cell repertoires in COVID-19. The protocol was immunoSEQ multiplex PCR, while the TCRdb copy is restricted to in-frame clones and leaves out a portion. This sample has approximately 190,000 clones, with around 81% found just once. What was sequenced was PBMCs or T cells enriched from blood (not recorded which). The receptors here all came from a middle-aged man who had recovered from COVID-19.

This clone came up a few times. The gene calls are TRBV5-4 and TRBJ2-7; TRBD1 matches at 9 bases. The CDR3 has 15 residues. The V segment lost 5 bases and the J segment 3 bases; nucleotides outside the gene matches: 9. The germline CDR1 and CDR2 sequences are SGHNT and YYREEE (reference sequence). The CDR3: CASRSIGTGIYEQYF. The CDR3 DNA is TGTGCCAGCAGATCAATTGGGACAGGGATCTACGAGCAGTACTTC.

This clone was seen once. This chain links TRBV5-1 with TRBJ2-4; D is possibly TRBD1 (6 bases). Germline assignment: CDR1 SGHRS and CDR2 YFSETQ. Trimming took off 0 bases at V and 5 bases at J, with 12 bases between the two ends. The CDR3 runs 15 residues. The DNA for the CDR3 is TGCGCCAGCAGCTTGGCTGCAGGGGTCGAAAACATTCAGTACTTC. The encoded protein is CASSLAAGVENIQYF.

This sequence joins TRBV24-1 and TRBJ1-5; 9 bases match TRBD1. Germline CDR1 reads KGHDR; CDR2 reads SFDVKD. Unmatched junction bases numbered 4, after V lost 5 bases and J lost 6 bases. This CDR3 is 14 amino acids long. DNA for the CDR3: TGTGCCACCAGTGGGACAGGGGACACTCAGCCCCAGCATTTT. It translates to CATSGTGDTQPQHF.

V gene TRBV7-2 combines with J gene TRBJ2-2; D call uncertain. The V gene lost 4 bases and the J gene lost 5 bases, with 11 bases spanning the gap. There are 14 residues in the CDR3. Germline V CDR1 and CDR2: SGHTA, FQGNSA. The CDR3 nucleotides are TGTGCCAGCAGCTCCCGGTCGGGTACCGGGGAGCTGTTTTTT. Translated, it gives CASSSRSGTGELFF.

V and J are TRBV5-8 and TRBJ2-3, with a possible D match to TRBD2 (5 bases). The CDR3 runs to 17 residues. The germline V and J ends were trimmed by 4 bases and 0 bases, with 18 bases remaining between them. Germline V lookup: CDR1 SGHTS, CDR2 YDEGEE. The CDR3 bases are TGTGCCAGCAGCCGAATATTTACTAGGCCAAGCACAGATACGCAGTATTTT. It translates to CASSRIFTRPSTDTQYF.

This clone was seen more than once but under ten times. This sequence joins TRBV5-1 and TRBJ2-7; TRBD1 aligns across 8 bases. Germline lookup yields CDR1 SGHRS and CDR2 YFSETQ. V dropped 0 bases and J dropped 5; count of bases not matched to a gene: 7. CDR3 length equals 15 residues. The CDR3 nucleotides read TGCGCCAGCAGCTTGGGCTTGACAGGGGCCCACGAGCAGTACTTC. It encodes CASSLGLTGAHEQYF.

The rearrangement joins TRBV28 to TRBJ2-7; tentative D call: TRBD2 (5 bases). Germline CDR1 and CDR2: MDHEN and SYDVKM. CDR3 length equals 17 residues. Deletions cut 3 bases from V and 5 bases from J, with 23 bases between. The CDR3 DNA follows: TGTGCCAGCAGTTTTTCGCGGTGGGCACTCCAGGAGGACGAGCAGTACTTC. Its translation: CASSFSRWALQEDEQYF.

The V and J genes are TRBV6-5 and TRBJ1-2; TRBD1 is a possible D gene (5 bases). Trimming left V 0 bases short and J 0 bases short, with 5 bases between. Germline V gene sequence: CDR1 MNHEY, CDR2 SVGAGI. CDR3 size: 14 residues. The CDR3 DNA is TGTGCCAGCAGTTACTCAGGGGCTAACTATGGCTACACCTTC. Its translation is CASSYSGANYGYTF.

CDR3 nucleotide sequence: TGTGCCAGCAGCGACAGCTATGGCTACACCTTC. This translates into CASSDSYGYTF. The rearrangement uses TRBV3-1 (or the pseudogene TRBV3-2) and TRBJ1-2; a possible D gene is TRBD1 (5 bases). V was trimmed by 5 bases and J by 4 bases, leaving 5 bases between them. CDR1 and CDR2 (germline): LGHDT, YNNKEL (reference sequence). The CDR3 has 11 amino acids.

The sample holds one count of this clone. This chain uses TRBV6-5 with TRBJ2-3; a possible D gene is TRBD1 (6 bases). Trimming stripped 6 bases from V and 2 bases from J, with 15 bases between. The CDR3 has 15 residues. Germline CDR1 and CDR2: MNHEY and SVGAGI. CDR3 DNA sequence: TGTGCCAGCAGCATGGAACAGGGATACACAGATACGCAGTATTTT. Translating gives CASSMEQGYTDTQYF.

The genes are TRBV30 and TRBJ1-2, with 8 bases lining up with TRBD1. The J segment lost 4 bases and the V segment lost 2 bases, leaving 9 bases of the junction unmatched. This CDR3 spans 15 amino acids. The germline gives CDR1 GTSNPN, CDR2 SVGIG (reference sequence). DNA for the CDR3: TGTGCCTGGAGTAGAGCCGGGACAGGCTCCTATGGCTACACCTTC. It codes for CAWSRAGTGSYGYTF.

The V call is TRBV4-3, the J call TRBJ1-2, with D tentatively TRBD1 (6 bases). The CDR3 has 17 residues. Germline lookup yields CDR1 LGHNA and CDR2 YSLEER. Trimming removed 4 bases from V and 0 bases from J, with 18 bases in between. Here the CDR3 reads CASSLLTGPVANYGYTF. DNA of the CDR3: TGCGCCAGCAGCCTTTTAACAGGGCCCGTAGCTAACTATGGCTACACCTTC.

The chain joins TRBV11-3 to TRBJ1-1, with D possibly being TRBD1 (5 bases). CDR1 SGHNT and CDR2 YENEEA come from the germline V gene. This CDR3 is built from 13 residues. Trimming took off 6 bases at V and 1 base at J, with 9 bases between the two ends. In DNA, the CDR3 is TGTGCCAGCAGTGGACAAACGAACACTGAAGCTTTCTTT. The encoded protein is CASSGQTNTEAFF.

The genes are TRBV27 and TRBJ1-6; possible D gene TRBD1, 6 bases. The germline gives CDR1 MNHEY, CDR2 SMNVEV (reference sequence). This CDR3 contains 15 residues. Trimming left V 7 bases short and J 10 bases short, with 20 bases between. CDR3 in DNA: TGTGCCAGCACCCGAACCGGGACATACAACTCACCCCTCCACTTT. Translated, it gives CASTRTGTYNSPLHF.

This clone was detected only a few times. The CDR3 protein is CASSQGGGGAYEQYF. The CDR3 bases are TGTGCCAGCAGCCAAGGTGGCGGGGGGGCCTACGAGCAGTACTTC. The chain uses TRBV3-1 (or the pseudogene TRBV3-2) and TRBJ2-7; 9 bases match TRBD2. Germline values: CDR1 LGHDT, CDR2 YNNKEL (reference sequence). The V gene end was trimmed by 1 base and the J gene end by 2 bases; junction bases not matched to a gene: 3. The CDR3 sequence is 15 residues long.

V gene TRBV5-1 combines with J gene TRBJ2-1, with D possibly being TRBD1 (5 bases). V lost 7 bases and J 0 bases, leaving 14 bases between the germline ends. Per the germline V gene, CDR1 is SGHRS and CDR2 is YFSETQ. This CDR3 has 15 amino acids. The CDR3 region has the DNA TGCGCCAGCGGCCCGACAGTTTTCTCCTACAATGAGCAGTTCTTC. Translating gives CASGPTVFSYNEQFF.

This sequence joins TRBV9 and TRBJ1-1; 9 bases are a match to TRBD1. CDR3 length: 15 residues. Germline CDR1 and CDR2: SGDLS and YYNGEE. J gave up 1 base and V 2 bases, and 3 bases lay outside the gene matches. CDR3 residues: CASSVTGGPNTEAFF. The CDR3 bases are TGTGCCAGCAGCGTTACAGGGGGCCCGAACACTGAAGCTTTCTTT.

The rearrangement links TRBV7-2 to TRBJ1-2; 9 bases agree with TRBD1. The CDR3 is 15 amino acids. V lost 5 bases to trimming and J lost 6 bases; unmatched junction nucleotides: 10. Germline values: CDR1 SGHTA, CDR2 FQGNSA. CDR3 residues: CASSPHRDRVNGYTF. DNA for the CDR3: TGTGCCAGCAGCCCCCACCGGGACAGGGTTAATGGCTACACCTTC.